Listed here are 14 T cell receptor beta chains from one sample, sequenced in a study of blood T cell repertoires in COVID-19. Assay: immunoSEQ multiplex PCR; the TCRdb copy retains only in-frame clones and omits some. This sample yields over 150,000 clones, of which about 80% are seen a single time; about 1.9% belongs to the top ten. What was sequenced was peripheral blood. The receptors shown here come from a woman aged 80 or over with acute or convalescent COVID-19.

The rearrangement joins TRBV7-2 to TRBJ2-1, with 11 bases aligning to TRBD2. Germline assignment: CDR1 SGHTA and CDR2 FQGNSA. The CDR3 is made up of 17 amino acids. The V segment lost 4 bases and the J segment 5 bases; nucleotides outside the gene matches: 10. The CDR3 loop reads CASSSNRLAGWNNEQFF. The CDR3 DNA reads TGTGCCAGCAGCTCCAATCGACTAGCGGGATGGAACAATGAGCAGTTCTTC.

This chain connects TRBV21-1 to TRBJ2-7; the table assigns TRBD1, which was not confirmed against the DNA. TRBV21-1 is tagged as a pseudogene. CDR3 size: 12 residues. In nucleotides, the CDR3 is TGTGCCACTGACAGGGGGCAGTACGAGCAGTACTTC. This encodes CATDRGQYEQYF.

V is TRBV5-1 and J is TRBJ2-7; 10 bases match TRBD1. The V gene's germline CDR1 is SGHRS and CDR2 YFSETQ. This CDR3 region has 17 residues. J gave up 3 bases and V 4 bases, and 13 bases lay outside the gene matches. As DNA, the CDR3 is TGCGCCAGCAGCCCGGACGCTGGGGGACAGGGGATCTACGAGCAGTACTTC. It specifies CASSPDAGGQGIYEQYF.

The rearrangement links TRBV7-2 to TRBJ1-1, with a possible D match to TRBD1 (6 bases). This CDR3 is 14 amino acids long. Trimming left V 3 bases short and J 4 bases short, with 12 bases between. CDR1 is SGHTA and CDR2 is FQGNSA in the germline V gene. CDR3 nucleotide sequence: TGTGCCAGCAGCTTTGACAGGTCGGCCACTGAAGCTTTCTTT. It yields the protein CASSFDRSATEAFF.

The chain uses TRBV24-1 and TRBJ2-3; 10 positions agree with TRBD2. Germline V lookup: CDR1 KGHDR, CDR2 SFDVKD. There are 15 residues in the CDR3. V gave up 5 bases and J gave up 3 bases; unmatched junction bases: 4. CDR3 coding DNA: TGTGCCACCAGTGGACTAGCGGGTATAACAGATACGCAGTATTTT. Its translation: CATSGLAGITDTQYF.

This clone has just a few counts. The V call is TRBV29-1, the J call TRBJ1-1, with 7 nucleotides matching TRBD1. This CDR3 spans 13 amino acids. The germline V gene has CDR1 SQVTM and CDR2 ANQGSEA. The junction had 2 bases not matched to a gene; V was cut back by 3 bases and J by 1 base. This CDR3 is CSVEAGGNTEAFF. CDR3 nucleotides: TGCAGCGTTGAGGCAGGGGGGAACACTGAAGCTTTCTTT.

The chain has TRBV5-1 and TRBJ2-3; 14 positions match TRBD2. Germline assignment: CDR1 SGHRS and CDR2 YFSETQ. The CDR3 loop spans 18 amino acids. The V and J ends lost 4 bases and 2 bases, in that order; junction bases with no gene match: 9. The CDR3 nucleotides read TGCGCCAGCAGCGTACGCGGGACTAGCGGGGGTATCACAGATACGCAGTATTTT. Protein sequence: CASSVRGTSGGITDTQYF.

The chain uses TRBV7-2 and TRBJ2-2; 7 nucleotides agree with TRBD2. The germline V gene has CDR1 SGHTA and CDR2 FQGNSA. The CDR3 runs 16 residues. J gave up 4 bases and V 0 bases, and 5 bases lay outside the gene matches. The CDR3 region is CASSLAGTKRTGELFF. Here the CDR3 DNA reads TGTGCCAGCAGCTTAGCGGGGACTAAACGCACCGGGGAGCTGTTTTTT.

The chain uses TRBV2 and TRBJ1-1; 7 nucleotides match TRBD1. Trimming cost V 2 bases and J 6 bases; bases outside gene matches: 6. Looked up from germline, CDR1 is SNHLY and CDR2 is FYNNEI. CDR3 length: 14 amino acids. In nucleotides, the CDR3 is TGTGCCAGCAGTGAATACAGGGGCGCCCCTGAAGCTTTCTTT. Its protein is CASSEYRGAPEAFF.

This clone has a single count. The chain couples TRBV5-1 to TRBJ2-3; 14 bases are shared with TRBD2. CDR3 length: 16 amino acids. CDR1 is SGHRS and CDR2 is YFSETQ in the germline V gene. J was trimmed by 4 bases and V by 3 bases; bases with no gene match: 4. CDR3 nucleotides: TGCGCCAGCAGCTCCGAGACTAGCGGGGGGGCAGATACGCAGTATTTT. Encoded protein: CASSSETSGGADTQYF. The full variable domain, completed using reference TRBV5-1 and TRBJ2-3, is KAGVTQTPRYLIKTRGQQVTLSCSPISGHRSVSWYQQTPGQGLQFLFEYFSETQRNKGNFPGRFSGRQFSNSRSEMNVSTLELGDSALYLCASSSETSGGADTQYFGPGTRLTVL.

On this clone itself: Compared with germline, one end of the junction differs, possibly owing to a read error. The rearrangement uses TRBV30 and TRBJ1-4, with 8 bases identical to TRBD1. CDR3 size: 14 residues. Germline CDR1 and CDR2: GTSNPN and SVGIG (reference sequence). This CDR3 is CARRAQGVSEKLFF. CDR3 bases: TGTGCCCGGAGAGCACAGGGGGTCAGCGAAAAACTGTTTTTT.

This chain connects TRBV21-1 to TRBJ2-7; the table's D call, TRBD1, has no DNA check behind it. TRBV21-1 counts as a pseudogene. The CDR3 contains 15 residues. The CDR3 DNA follows: TGTGCCAGCAGCAAAGTAGGGACAGGCCCTTACGAGCAGTACTTC. This gives the protein CASSKVGTGPYEQYF.

This chain connects TRBV29-1 to TRBJ1-2; a possible D gene is TRBD1 (6 bases). Germline V gives CDR1 SQVTM, CDR2 ANQGSEA. Trimming shortened V by 7 bases and J by 5 bases, and 14 bases separated the two germline ends. This CDR3 is built from 12 residues. The DNA of the CDR3 is TGCAGCGCAACAGGGTTGGAGTATGGCTACACCTTC. Its protein product is CSATGLEYGYTF. Complete variable domain (other parts from reference TRBV29-1 and TRBJ1-2): SAVISQKPSRDICQRGTSLTIQCQVDSQVTMMFWYRQQPGQSLTLIATANQGSEATYESGFVIDKFPISRPNLTFSTLTVSNMSPEDSSIYLCSATGLEYGYTFGSGTRLTVV.

V usage is TRBV6-2 or TRBV6-3 and J usage is TRBJ2-7; unclear D gene. There are 14 residues in the CDR3. CDR1 MNHEY and CDR2 SVGEGT come from the germline V gene. V dropped 2 bases and J dropped 0 bases, with 8 bases sitting between them. CDR3 residues: CASSYDLNSYEQYF. The CDR3 nucleotides read TGTGCCAGCAGTTACGACTTAAACTCCTACGAGCAGTACTTC.